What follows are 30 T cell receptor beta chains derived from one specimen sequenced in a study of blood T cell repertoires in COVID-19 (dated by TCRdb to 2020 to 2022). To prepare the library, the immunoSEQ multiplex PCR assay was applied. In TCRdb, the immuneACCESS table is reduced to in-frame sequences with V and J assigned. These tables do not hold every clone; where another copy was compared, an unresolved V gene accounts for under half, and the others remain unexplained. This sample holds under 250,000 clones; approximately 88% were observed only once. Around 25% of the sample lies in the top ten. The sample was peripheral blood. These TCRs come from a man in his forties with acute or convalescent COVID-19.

DNA for the CDR3: TGTGCCAGCAGCGTAGTGGCGGGAGACGGAAACACCATATATTTT. Residues: CASSVVAGDGNTIYF. The chain uses TRBV9 and TRBJ1-3; D unresolved. Deletions cut 0 bases from V and 4 bases from J, with 11 bases between. The CDR3 contains 15 residues. Per the germline V gene, CDR1 is SGDLS and CDR2 is YYNGEE.

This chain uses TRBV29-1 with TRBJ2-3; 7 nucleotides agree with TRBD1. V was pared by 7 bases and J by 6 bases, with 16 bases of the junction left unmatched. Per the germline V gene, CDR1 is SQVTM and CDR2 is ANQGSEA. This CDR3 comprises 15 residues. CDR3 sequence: CSACPRDSPRDTQYF. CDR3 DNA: TGCAGCGCTTGCCCCCGGGACAGCCCTCGGGATACGCAGTATTTT.

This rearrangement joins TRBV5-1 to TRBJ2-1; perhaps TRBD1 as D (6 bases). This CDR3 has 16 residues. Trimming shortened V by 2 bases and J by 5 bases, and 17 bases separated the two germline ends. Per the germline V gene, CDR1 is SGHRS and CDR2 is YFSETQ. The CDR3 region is CASSLNQGSRNNEQFF. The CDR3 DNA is TGCGCCAGCAGCTTAAATCAGGGGAGTAGGAACAATGAGCAGTTCTTC. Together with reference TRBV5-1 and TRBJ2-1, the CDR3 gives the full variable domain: KAGVTQTPRYLIKTRGQQVTLSCSPISGHRSVSWYQQTPGQGLQFLFEYFSETQRNKGNFPGRFSGRQFSNSRSEMNVSTLELGDSALYLCASSLNQGSRNNEQFFGPGTRLTVL.

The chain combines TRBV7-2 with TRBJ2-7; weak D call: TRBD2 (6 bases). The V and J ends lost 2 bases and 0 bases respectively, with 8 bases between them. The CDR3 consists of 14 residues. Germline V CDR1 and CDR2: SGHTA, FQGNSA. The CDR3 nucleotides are TGTGCCAGCAGCTTAAGGAGGGCCTCCTACGAGCAGTACTTC. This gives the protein CASSLRRASYEQYF.

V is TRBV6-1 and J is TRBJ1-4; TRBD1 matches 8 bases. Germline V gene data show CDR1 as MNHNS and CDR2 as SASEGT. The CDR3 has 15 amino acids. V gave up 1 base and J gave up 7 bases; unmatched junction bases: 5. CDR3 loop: CASSEVGRGREKLFF. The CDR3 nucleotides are TGTGCCAGCAGTGAAGTTGGCAGGGGGCGTGAAAAACTGTTTTTT.

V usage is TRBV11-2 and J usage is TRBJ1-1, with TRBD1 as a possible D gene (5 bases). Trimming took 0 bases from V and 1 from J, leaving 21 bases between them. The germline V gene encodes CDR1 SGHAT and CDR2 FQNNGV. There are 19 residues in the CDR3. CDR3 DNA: TGTGCCAGCAGCTTAGACAGGGCAGGGAGCGGGATAGGGAACACTGAAGCTTTCTTT. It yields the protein CASSLDRAGSGIGNTEAFF.

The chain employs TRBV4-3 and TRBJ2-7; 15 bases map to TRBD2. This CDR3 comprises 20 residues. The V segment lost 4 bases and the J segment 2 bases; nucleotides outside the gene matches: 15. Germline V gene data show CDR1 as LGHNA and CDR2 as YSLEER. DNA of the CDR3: TGCGCCAGCAGCCCCTCACTCCCGGGACTAGCGGGAGGCTACCCCTACGAGCAGTACTTC. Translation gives CASSPSLPGLAGGYPYEQYF.

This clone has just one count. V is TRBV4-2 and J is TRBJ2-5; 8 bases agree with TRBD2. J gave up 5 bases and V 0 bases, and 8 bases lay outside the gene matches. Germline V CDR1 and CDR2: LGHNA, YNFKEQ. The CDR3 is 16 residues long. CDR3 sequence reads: CASSQDLTSAVETQYF. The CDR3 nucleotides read TGTGCCAGCAGCCAAGACCTGACTAGCGCGGTGGAGACCCAGTACTTC.

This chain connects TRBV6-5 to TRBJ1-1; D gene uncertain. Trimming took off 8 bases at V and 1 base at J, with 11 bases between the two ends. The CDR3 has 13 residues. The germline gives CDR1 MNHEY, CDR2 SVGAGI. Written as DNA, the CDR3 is TGTGCCAGCTCCGACACTTGGAACACTGAAGCTTTCTTT. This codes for CASSDTWNTEAFF.

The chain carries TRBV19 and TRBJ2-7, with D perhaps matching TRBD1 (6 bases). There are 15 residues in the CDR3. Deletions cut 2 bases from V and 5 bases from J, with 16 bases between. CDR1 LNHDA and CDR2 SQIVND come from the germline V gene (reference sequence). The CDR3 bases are TGTGCCAGTAGTATAACGCAGGGGCTAATCCACGAGCAGTACTTC. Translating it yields CASSITQGLIHEQYF.

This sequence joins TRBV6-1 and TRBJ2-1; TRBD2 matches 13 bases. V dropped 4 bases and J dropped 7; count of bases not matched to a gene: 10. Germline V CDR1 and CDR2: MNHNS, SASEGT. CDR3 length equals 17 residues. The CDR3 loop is CASSVQRGLAGENEQFF. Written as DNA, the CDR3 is TGTGCCAGCAGTGTCCAACGAGGACTAGCGGGAGAAAATGAGCAGTTCTTC.

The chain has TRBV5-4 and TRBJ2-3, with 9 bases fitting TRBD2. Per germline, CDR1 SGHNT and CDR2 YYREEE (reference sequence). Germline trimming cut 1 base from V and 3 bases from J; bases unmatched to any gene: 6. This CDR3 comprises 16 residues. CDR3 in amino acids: CASSLKLAGGTDTQYF. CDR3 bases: TGTGCCAGCAGCTTGAAACTAGCGGGCGGTACAGATACGCAGTATTTT.

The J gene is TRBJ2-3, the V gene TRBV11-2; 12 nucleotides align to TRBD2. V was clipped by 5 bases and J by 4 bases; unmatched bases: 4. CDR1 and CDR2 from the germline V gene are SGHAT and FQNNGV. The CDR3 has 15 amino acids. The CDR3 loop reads CASSRLAGVADTQYF. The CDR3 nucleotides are TGTGCCAGCAGCCGACTAGCGGGAGTGGCAGATACGCAGTATTTT.

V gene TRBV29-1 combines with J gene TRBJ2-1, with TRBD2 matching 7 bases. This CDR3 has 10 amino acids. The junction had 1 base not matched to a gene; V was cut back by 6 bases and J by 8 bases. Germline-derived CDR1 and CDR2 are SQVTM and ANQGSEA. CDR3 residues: CSVTSYEQFF. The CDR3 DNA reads TGCAGCGTGACTAGCTATGAGCAGTTCTTC.

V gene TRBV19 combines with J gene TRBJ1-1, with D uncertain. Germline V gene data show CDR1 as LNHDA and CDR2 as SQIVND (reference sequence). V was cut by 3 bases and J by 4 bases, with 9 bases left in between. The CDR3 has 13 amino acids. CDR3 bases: TGTGCCAGTAGTATGTGGGCTTTCACTGAAGCTTTCTTT. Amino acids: CASSMWAFTEAFF.

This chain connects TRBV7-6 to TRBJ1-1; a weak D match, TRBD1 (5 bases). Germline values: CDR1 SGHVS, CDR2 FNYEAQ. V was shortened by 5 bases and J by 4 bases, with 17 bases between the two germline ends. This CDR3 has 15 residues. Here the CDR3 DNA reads TGTGCCAGCAGCCCCTGGACCGGCGGGGGCACTGAAGCTTTCTTT. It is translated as CASSPWTGGGTEAFF.

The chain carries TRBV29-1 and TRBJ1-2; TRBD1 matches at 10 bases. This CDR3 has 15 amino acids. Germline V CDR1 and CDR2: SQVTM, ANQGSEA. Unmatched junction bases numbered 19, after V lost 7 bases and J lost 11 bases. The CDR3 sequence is CSGNLPGQGPLSYTF. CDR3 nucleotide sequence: TGCAGCGGGAACCTCCCGGGACAGGGGCCCCTTTCATACACCTTC.

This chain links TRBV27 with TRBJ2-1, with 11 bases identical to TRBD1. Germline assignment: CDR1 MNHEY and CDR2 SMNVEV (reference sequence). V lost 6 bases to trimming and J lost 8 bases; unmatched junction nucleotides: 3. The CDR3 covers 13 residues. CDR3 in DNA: TGTGCCAGCAGGGGACAGGGGGATGATGAGCAGTTCTTC. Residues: CASRGQGDDEQFF.

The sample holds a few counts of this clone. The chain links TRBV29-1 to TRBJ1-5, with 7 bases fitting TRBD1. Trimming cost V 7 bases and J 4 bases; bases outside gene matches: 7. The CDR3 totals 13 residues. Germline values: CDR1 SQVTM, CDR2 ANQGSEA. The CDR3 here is CSAGDRSNQPQHF. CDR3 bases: TGCAGCGCCGGGGACAGATCAAATCAGCCCCAGCATTTT.

The CDR3 region has the DNA TGTGCCAGCAGCCCCCTCGGCGGGAGCTACAATGAGCAGTTCTTC. It codes for CASSPLGGSYNEQFF. This chain connects TRBV7-3 to TRBJ2-1, with 7 nucleotides matching TRBD2. The length of the CDR3 is 15 residues. With V trimmed by 5 bases and J by 3 bases, 7 bases remained unmatched. Germline lookup yields CDR1 SGHTA and CDR2 FQGTGA. Supplemented by reference TRBV7-3 and TRBJ2-1, the full variable domain reads GAGVSQTPSNKVTEKGKYVELRCDPISGHTALYWYRQSLGQGPEFLIYFQGTGAADDSGLPNDRFFAVRPEGSVSTLKIQRTERGDSAVYLCASSPLGGSYNEQFFGPGTRLTVL.

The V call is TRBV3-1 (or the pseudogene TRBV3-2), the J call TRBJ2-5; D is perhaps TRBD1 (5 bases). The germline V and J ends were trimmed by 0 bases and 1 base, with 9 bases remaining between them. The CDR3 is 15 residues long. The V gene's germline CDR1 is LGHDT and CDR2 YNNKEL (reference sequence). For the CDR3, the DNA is TGTGCCAGCAGCCAAGATCAGGGCAGCCAAGAGACCCAGTACTTC. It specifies CASSQDQGSQETQYF.

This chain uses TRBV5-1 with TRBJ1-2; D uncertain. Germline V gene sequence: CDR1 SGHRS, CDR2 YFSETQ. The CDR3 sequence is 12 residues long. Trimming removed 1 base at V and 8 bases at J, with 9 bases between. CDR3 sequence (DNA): TGCGCCAGCAGCTTGCGGGGAGAAGGCTACACCTTC. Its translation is CASSLRGEGYTF. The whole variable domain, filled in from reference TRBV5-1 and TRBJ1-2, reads KAGVTQTPRYLIKTRGQQVTLSCSPISGHRSVSWYQQTPGQGLQFLFEYFSETQRNKGNFPGRFSGRQFSNSRSEMNVSTLELGDSALYLCASSLRGEGYTFGSGTRLTVV.

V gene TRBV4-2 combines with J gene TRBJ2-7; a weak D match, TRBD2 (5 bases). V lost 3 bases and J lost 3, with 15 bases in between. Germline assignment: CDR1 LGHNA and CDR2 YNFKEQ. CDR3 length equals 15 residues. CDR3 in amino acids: CASSQEVQTFYEQYF. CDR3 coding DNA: TGTGCCAGCAGCCAGGAGGTACAGACCTTCTACGAGCAGTACTTC.

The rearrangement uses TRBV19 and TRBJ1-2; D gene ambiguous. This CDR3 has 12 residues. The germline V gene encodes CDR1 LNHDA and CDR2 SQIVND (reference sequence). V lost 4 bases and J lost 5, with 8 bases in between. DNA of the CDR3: TGTGCCAGTAGTAGGGCAGGATATGGCTACACCTTC. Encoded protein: CASSRAGYGYTF.

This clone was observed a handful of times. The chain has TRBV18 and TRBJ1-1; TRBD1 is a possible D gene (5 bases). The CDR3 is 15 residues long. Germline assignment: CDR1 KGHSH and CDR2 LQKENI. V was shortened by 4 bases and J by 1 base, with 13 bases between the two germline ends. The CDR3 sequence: CASSLGGGPNTEAFF. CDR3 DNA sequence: TGTGCCAGCTCACTGGGGGGAGGGCCGAACACTGAAGCTTTCTTT.

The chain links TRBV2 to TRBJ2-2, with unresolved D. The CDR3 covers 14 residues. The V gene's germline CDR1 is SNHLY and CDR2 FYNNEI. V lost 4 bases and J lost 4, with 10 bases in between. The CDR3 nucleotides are TGTGCCAGCAGTGGTTGGCAATCCACCGGGGAGCTGTTTTTT. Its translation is CASSGWQSTGELFF.

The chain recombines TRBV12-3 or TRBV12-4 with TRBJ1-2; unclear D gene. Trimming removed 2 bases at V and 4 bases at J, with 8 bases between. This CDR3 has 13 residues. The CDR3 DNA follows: TGTGCCAGCAGTTTATCACAGTCCTATGGCTACACCTTC. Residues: CASSLSQSYGYTF.

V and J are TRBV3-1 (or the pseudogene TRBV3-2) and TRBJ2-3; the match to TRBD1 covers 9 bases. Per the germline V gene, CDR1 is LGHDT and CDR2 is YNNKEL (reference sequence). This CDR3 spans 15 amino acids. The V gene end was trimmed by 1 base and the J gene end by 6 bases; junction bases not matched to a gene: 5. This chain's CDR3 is CASSQGTGDGDTQYF. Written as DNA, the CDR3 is TGTGCCAGCAGCCAAGGGACAGGGGATGGGGATACGCAGTATTTT.

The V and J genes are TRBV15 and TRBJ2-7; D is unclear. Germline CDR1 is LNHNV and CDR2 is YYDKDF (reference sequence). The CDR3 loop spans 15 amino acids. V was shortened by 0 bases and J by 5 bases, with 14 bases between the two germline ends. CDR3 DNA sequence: TGTGCCACCAGCAGAGATATTATTAGAGTAAACGAGCAGTACTTC. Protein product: CATSRDIIRVNEQYF. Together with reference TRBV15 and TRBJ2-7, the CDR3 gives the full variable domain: DAMVIQNPRYQVTQFGKPVTLSCSQTLNHNVMYWYQQKSSQAPKLLFHYYDKDFNNEADTPDNFQSRRPNTSFCFLDIRSPGLGDTAMYLCATSRDIIRVNEQYFGPGTRLTVT.

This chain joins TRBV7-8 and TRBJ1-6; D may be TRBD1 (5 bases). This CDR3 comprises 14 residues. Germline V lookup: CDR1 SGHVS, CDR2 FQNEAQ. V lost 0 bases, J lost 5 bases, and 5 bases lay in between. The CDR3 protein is CASSLAQDNSPLHF. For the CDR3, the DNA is TGTGCCAGCAGCTTAGCACAGGATAATTCACCCCTCCACTTT. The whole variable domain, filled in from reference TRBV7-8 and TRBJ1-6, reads GAGVSQSPRYKVAKRGQDVALRCDPISGHVSLFWYQQALGQGPEFLTYFQNEAQLDKSGLPSDRFFAERPEGSVSTLKIQRTQQEDSAVYLCASSLAQDNSPLHFGNGTRLTVT.